One sample yielded the 9 T cell receptor beta chains listed below, sequenced in a study of CXCR3-negative and CXCR3-positive naive CD8 T cells. The libraries of TRB cDNA were constructed through 5' RACE using UMI labels. Reanalyzing the 5' RACE reads, TCRdb keeps one entry per CDR3 protein, without DNA. This table lists 65,000 to 85,000 distinct CDR3 sequences. The sequencing sample was made of naive CXCR3- CD8+ T cells from blood. Subset: CD45RO-CCR7+CD27+CD95- naive CD8+ T cells lacking CXCR3 (TNR3-). These receptor sequences come from a human donor in good health. Some clones in this sample may be carry-over from other donors' samples.

V gene TRBV13 combines with J gene TRBJ2-7; TCRdb proposes TRBD1, but this gene call is untestable without DNA. In germline, CDR1 is PRHDT, CDR2 FYEKMQ (reference sequence). The CDR3 totals 14 residues. CDR3 residues: CASSLGQGRNEQYF.

V and J are TRBV20-1 and TRBJ1-1. Germline assignment: CDR1 DFQATT and CDR2 SNEGSKA (reference sequence). The CDR3 runs to 12 residues. CDR3 region: CSARVGDTEAFF.

The chain employs TRBV9 and TRBJ2-1. Germline CDR1 reads SGDLS; CDR2 reads YYNGEE. The CDR3 runs 14 residues. CDR3 protein: CASSVEADYNEQFF.

This chain connects TRBV12-3 or TRBV12-4 to TRBJ1-2; TCRdb returns TRBD1, unconfirmable since there is no DNA. The CDR3 is 13 amino acids. The CDR3 loop reads CASSLWGYYGYTF.

The V gene is TRBV15, the J gene TRBJ2-3; TCRdb's D gene call, TRBD1, goes unchecked for lack of DNA. The CDR3 is 16 amino acids. Germline CDR1 reads LNHNV; CDR2 reads YYDKDF (reference sequence). The CDR3 spells CATSMDTGLGTDTQYF.

This sequence joins TRBV11-2 and TRBJ2-7. The CDR3 runs 12 residues. CDR1 and CDR2 from the germline V gene are SGHAT and FQNNGV. CDR3 loop: CASSGSTPEQYF.

The chain recombines TRBV20-1 with TRBJ1-1; TCRdb picks TRBD1, but there is no DNA to check that call. Germline V gives CDR1 DFQATT, CDR2 SNEGSKA (reference sequence). The CDR3 length is 14 residues. The CDR3 protein is CSARGDRGHLEAFF.

V and J are TRBV12-3 or TRBV12-4 and TRBJ2-1; TCRdb designates TRBD1, a call that cannot be tested without DNA. The CDR3 contains 14 residues. CDR3 amino acids: CASRTGQGVDEQFF.

This rearrangement joins TRBV27 to TRBJ2-3; with no DNA, the TCRdb D assignment of TRBD2 cannot be verified. The CDR3 has 15 residues. Per germline, CDR1 MNHEY and CDR2 SMNVEV (reference sequence). CDR3 sequence reads: CASSVGLPEVDTQYF.